This T cell receptor (beta chain) was found in a study of T cell repertoires in cytomegalovirus infection. Turning to the study itself: Matching HLA type, along with CMV infection, was indicated by public TCR beta signatures.

Via MiXCR, TCRdb re-called the reads, giving one row per CDR3 protein. This table has about 120,000 distinct CDR3 sequences, 30% to 35% appearing once. V lost 7 bases and J 1 base, leaving 16 bases between the germline ends. From germline, CDR1 is SEHNR and CDR2 FQNEAQ (reference sequence). The CDR3 spans 15 residues. This clonotype was observed a few times. Its antigen remains unidentified. The genes are TRBV7-9 and TRBJ2-5, with TRBD2 as a possible D gene (6 bases). The sequences come from CD8+ T cells from cultured PBMCs, collected from culture after CMV antigen stimulation. This receptor was identified in a human donor in good health (CMV status not recorded). Some clones in this sample may be carry-over from other donors' samples. CDR3 DNA: TGTGCCAGCACCCTAGCCAGTAGCGGCCAAGAGACCCAGTACTTC. This codes for CASTLASSGQETQYF.